The clone carrying this TCR beta chain was seen ten or more times. Its matching antigen is unknown. At one end, the junction sequence differs from germline, possibly due to a read error. The sample belongs to a study of T cells in Graves' hyperthyroidism and ophthalmopathy. It was RNA transcripts that yielded the amplified TCR beta CDR3 regions. The HTBI primer set was used in a first-round RT-PCR of the TCR CDR3. TCRdb itself ran the multiplex PCR reads through MiXCR, one entry per CDR3 protein. The sample carries 550,000 to 600,000 distinct CDR3 sequences, 12% to 15% recorded once. The study, taken as a whole, reports: Stable hyperthyroidism and ophthalmopathy were separated using 13 V-J signatures.

Germline V gives CDR1 SSHAT, CDR2 FNYEAQ (reference sequence). The CDR3 consists of 13 residues. Ophthalmopathy patients had moderate-to-severe active disease, CAS ≥3, NOSPECS ≥4, and disease duration under 3 months. Diagnostic assessment was based on clinical symptoms, serum thyroxine and TRAb, thyroid ultrasound and orbital computed tomography. The material sequenced was blood. The clonotype comes from a woman younger than 30 with Graves' ophthalmopathy. V is TRBV7-7 and J is TRBJ1-1; D gene unclear. Here the CDR3 DNA reads TGTGCTAGCAGCCGTGACATAAACACTGAAGCTTTCTTT. Its protein is CASSRDINTEAFF.